This is a list of T cell receptor beta chains from one sample in a study of blood T cells in healthy people across ages. Each CDR3 protein gets one entry after TCRdb re-called the 5' RACE reads with MiXCR. The sample carries fewer than 900,000 distinct CDR3 sequences, 45% to 50% recorded once. The sequenced material came from blood. The origin of the receptors is a woman in her sixties in good health. Each CDR3 is given with its conserved first and last residue. The D gene is left open where the match is weak. Size tells how often a clone was seen (once, few, many) or the class of an expanded clone, and some rows leave it out.

j_call: TRBJ2-7
clone_size: few
v_call: TRBV29-1
d_call: TRBD1
cdr3_aa: CSAGQGRAGEQYF
cdr3_nt: TGCAGCGCTGGACAGGGAAGGGCTGGCGAGCAGTACTTC

j_call: TRBJ2-1
clone_size: few
v_call: TRBV7-3
d_call: NA
cdr3_aa: CASSLRSQGEQFF
cdr3_nt: TGTGCCAGCAGCCTTAGGAGTCAGGGTGAGCAGTTCTTC

j_call: TRBJ2-2
clone_size: NA
v_call: TRBV27
d_call: NA
cdr3_aa: CASSLGNRVAGELFF
cdr3_nt: TGTGCCAGCAGTTTAGGGAACAGGGTTGCCGGGGAGCTGTTTTTT

j_call: TRBJ1-4
clone_size: few
v_call: TRBV7-2
d_call: NA
cdr3_aa: CASSQSTGKLFF
cdr3_nt: TGTGCCAGCAGCCAATCGACCGGGAAACTGTTTTTT

j_call: TRBJ1-4
clone_size: NA
v_call: TRBV24-1
d_call: NA
cdr3_aa: CDTSDLDDLGLLVEKLFF
cdr3_nt: TGTGACACCAGTGATTTGGACGATCTGGGACTGTTAGTTGAAAAACTGTTTTTT

j_call: TRBJ1-1
clone_size: NA
v_call: TRBV2
d_call: TRBD1
cdr3_aa: CASRVETGSSLYTEAFF
cdr3_nt: TGTGCCAGCAGGGTCGAGACAGGGTCGTCCCTTTACACTGAAGCTTTCTTT

j_call: TRBJ2-5
clone_size: NA
v_call: TRBV6-6
d_call: TRBD2
cdr3_aa: CASSYRSGSGDGETQYF
cdr3_nt: TGTGCCAGCAGTTACCGAAGCGGGAGCGGAGACGGAGAGACCCAGTACTTC

j_call: TRBJ2-3
clone_size: few
v_call: TRBV7-2
d_call: TRBD2
cdr3_aa: CASSSHRTSGSTDTQYF
cdr3_nt: TGTGCCAGCAGCTCACACCGGACTAGCGGGAGCACAGATACGCAGTATTTT

j_call: TRBJ1-2
clone_size: NA
v_call: TRBV28
d_call: TRBD1
cdr3_aa: CASRSPGTGGVGYTF
cdr3_nt: TGTGCCAGCAGATCTCCCGGGACAGGGGGCGTAGGCTACACCTTC

j_call: TRBJ2-3
clone_size: few
v_call: TRBV4-3
d_call: NA
cdr3_aa: CASSQERRGTDTQYF
cdr3_nt: TGCGCCAGCAGCCAAGAGAGGAGGGGTACAGATACGCAGTATTTT

j_call: TRBJ2-1
clone_size: NA
v_call: TRBV27
d_call: NA
cdr3_aa: CASSSGQTALNEQFF
cdr3_nt: TGTGCCAGCAGTTCTGGACAGACTGCCCTCAATGAGCAGTTCTTC

j_call: TRBJ2-5
clone_size: few
v_call: TRBV23-1
d_call: NA
cdr3_aa: CASRRKQGRETQYF
cdr3_nt: TGCGCCAGCAGGCGGAAGCAGGGTCGAGAGACCCAGTACTTC

j_call: TRBJ1-2
clone_size: medium-sized
v_call: TRBV12-3/TRBV12-4
d_call: TRBD1
cdr3_aa: CASSSPGTGDYGYTF
cdr3_nt: TGTGCCAGCAGTAGCCCCGGGACAGGGGACTATGGCTACACCTTC

j_call: TRBJ2-1
clone_size: NA
v_call: TRBV12-3/TRBV12-4
d_call: NA
cdr3_aa: CANSLRSSYNEQFF
cdr3_nt: TGTGCCAACAGTTTGCGGAGCTCCTACAATGAGCAGTTCTTC

j_call: TRBJ2-2
clone_size: NA
v_call: TRBV7-9
d_call: TRBD1
cdr3_aa: CASSPTGIGTGELFF
cdr3_nt: TGTGCCAGCAGCCCGACAGGGATCGGAACCGGGGAGCTGTTTTTT

j_call: TRBJ2-3
clone_size: few
v_call: TRBV5-1
d_call: NA
cdr3_aa: CASSIGRTDTQYF
cdr3_nt: TGCGCCAGCAGCATCGGACGGACAGATACGCAGTATTTT

j_call: TRBJ1-2
clone_size: NA
v_call: TRBV6-2/TRBV6-3
d_call: NA
cdr3_aa: CASSYSRGRDGYTF
cdr3_nt: TGTGCCAGCAGTTACTCAAGGGGAAGAGATGGCTACACCTTC